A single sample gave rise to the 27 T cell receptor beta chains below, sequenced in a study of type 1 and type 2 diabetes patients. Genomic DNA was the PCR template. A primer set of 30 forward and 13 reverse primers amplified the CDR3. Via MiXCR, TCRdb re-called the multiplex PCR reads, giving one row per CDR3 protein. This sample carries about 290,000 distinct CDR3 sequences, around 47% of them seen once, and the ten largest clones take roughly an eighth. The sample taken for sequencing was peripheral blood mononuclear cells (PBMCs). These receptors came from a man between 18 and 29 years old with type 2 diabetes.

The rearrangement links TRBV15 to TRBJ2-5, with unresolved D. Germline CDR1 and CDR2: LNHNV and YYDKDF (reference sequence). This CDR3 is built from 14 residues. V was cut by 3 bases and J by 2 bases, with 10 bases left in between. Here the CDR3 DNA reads TGTGCCACCAGCAGGGAAACAAGTCAAGAGACCCAGTACTTC. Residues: CATSRETSQETQYF.

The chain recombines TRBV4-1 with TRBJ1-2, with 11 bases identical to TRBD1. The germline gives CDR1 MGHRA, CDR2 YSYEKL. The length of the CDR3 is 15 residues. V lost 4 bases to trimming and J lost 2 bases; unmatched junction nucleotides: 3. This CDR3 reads CASSLRDRGNYGYTF. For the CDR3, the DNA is TGCGCCAGCAGCCTCAGGGACAGGGGGAACTATGGCTACACCTTC.

The CDR3 DNA sequence: TGCGCCAGCAGCTTGGTAGCTGGCGTCAGTTTCACAGATACGCAGTATTTT. Amino acid sequence: CASSLVAGVSFTDTQYF. The chain links TRBV5-1 to TRBJ2-3; D unresolved. The CDR3 loop spans 17 amino acids. Germline assignment: CDR1 SGHRS and CDR2 YFSETQ. V was trimmed by 0 bases and J by 2 bases, leaving 16 bases between them.

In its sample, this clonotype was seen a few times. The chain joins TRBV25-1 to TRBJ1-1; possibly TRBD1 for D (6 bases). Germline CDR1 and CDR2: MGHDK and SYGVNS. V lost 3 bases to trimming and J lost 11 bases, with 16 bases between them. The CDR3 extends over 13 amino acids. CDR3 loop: CASSDTGRPNAFF. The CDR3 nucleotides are TGTGCCAGCAGTGATACAGGGCGGCCTAACGCTTTCTTT. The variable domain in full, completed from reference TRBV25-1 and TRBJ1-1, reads EADIYQTPRYLVIGTGKKITLECSQTMGHDKMYWYQQDPGMELHLIHYSYGVNSTEKGDLSSESTVSRIRTEHFPLTLESARPSHTSQYLCASSDTGRPNAFFGQGTRLTVV.

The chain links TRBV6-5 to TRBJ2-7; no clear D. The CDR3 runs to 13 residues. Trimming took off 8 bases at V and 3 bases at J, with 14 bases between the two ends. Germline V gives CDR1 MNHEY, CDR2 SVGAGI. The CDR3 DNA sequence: TGTGCCAGCTCGCACGCGATCAACTACGAGCAGTACTTC. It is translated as CASSHAINYEQYF.

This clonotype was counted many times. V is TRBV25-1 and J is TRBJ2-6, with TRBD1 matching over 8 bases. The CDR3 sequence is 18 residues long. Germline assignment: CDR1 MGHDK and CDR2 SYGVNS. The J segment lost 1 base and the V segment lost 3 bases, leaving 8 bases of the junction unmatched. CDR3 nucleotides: TGTGCCAGCAGTGACACTACCACAGGGGGTTCTGGGGCCAACGTCCTGACTTTC. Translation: CASSDTTTGGSGANVLTF.

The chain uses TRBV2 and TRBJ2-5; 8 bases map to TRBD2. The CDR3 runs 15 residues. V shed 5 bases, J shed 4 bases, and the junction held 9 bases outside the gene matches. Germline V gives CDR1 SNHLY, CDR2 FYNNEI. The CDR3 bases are TGTGCCAGCAGTCTACCCTCGGGGGGGGTAGAGACCCAGTACTTC. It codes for CASSLPSGGVETQYF.

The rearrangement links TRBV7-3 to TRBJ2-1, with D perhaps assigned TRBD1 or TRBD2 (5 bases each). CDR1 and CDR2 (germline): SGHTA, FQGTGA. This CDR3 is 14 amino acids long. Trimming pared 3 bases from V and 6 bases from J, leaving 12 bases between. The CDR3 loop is CASSFGTFVNEQFF. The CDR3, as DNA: TGTGCCAGCAGCTTTGGGACCTTCGTCAATGAGCAGTTCTTC.

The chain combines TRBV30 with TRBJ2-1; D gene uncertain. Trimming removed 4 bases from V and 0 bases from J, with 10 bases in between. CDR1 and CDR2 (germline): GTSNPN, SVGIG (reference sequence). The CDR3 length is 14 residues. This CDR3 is CAWTDGSSYNEQFF. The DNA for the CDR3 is TGTGCCTGGACCGACGGTAGCTCCTACAATGAGCAGTTCTTC. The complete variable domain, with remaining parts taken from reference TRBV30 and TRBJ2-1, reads SQTIHQWPATLVQPVGSPLSLECTVEGTSNPNLYWYRQAAGRGLQLLFYSVGIGQISSEVPQNLSASRPQDRQFILSSKKLLLSDSGFYLCAWTDGSSYNEQFFGPGTRLTVL.

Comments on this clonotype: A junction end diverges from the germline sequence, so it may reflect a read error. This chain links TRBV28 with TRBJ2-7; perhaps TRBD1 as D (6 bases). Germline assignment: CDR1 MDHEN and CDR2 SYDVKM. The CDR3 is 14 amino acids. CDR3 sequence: CASSLRTVSSPLHF. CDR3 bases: TGTGCCAGCAGTTTACGGACAGTCTCTTCACCCCTCCACTTC.

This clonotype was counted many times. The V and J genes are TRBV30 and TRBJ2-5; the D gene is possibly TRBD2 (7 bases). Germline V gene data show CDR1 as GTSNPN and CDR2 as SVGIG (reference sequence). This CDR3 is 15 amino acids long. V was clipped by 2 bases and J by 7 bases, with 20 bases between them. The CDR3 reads CAWSPGRGGGGTQYF. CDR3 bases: TGTGCCTGGAGTCCTGGCAGGGGAGGGGGTGGGACCCAGTACTTC.

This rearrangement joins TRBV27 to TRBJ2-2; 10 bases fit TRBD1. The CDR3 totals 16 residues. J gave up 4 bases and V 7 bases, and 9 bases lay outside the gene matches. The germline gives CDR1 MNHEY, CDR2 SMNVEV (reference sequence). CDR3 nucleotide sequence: TGTGCCAGCAAAAGCCTGGACAGGGGGATCACCGGGGAGCTGTTTTTT. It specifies CASKSLDRGITGELFF.

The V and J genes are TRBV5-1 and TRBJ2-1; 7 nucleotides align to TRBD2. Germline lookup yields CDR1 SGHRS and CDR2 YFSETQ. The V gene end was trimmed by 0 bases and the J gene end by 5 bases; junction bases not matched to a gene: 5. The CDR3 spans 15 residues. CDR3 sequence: CASSLGLAADNEQFF. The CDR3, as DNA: TGCGCCAGCAGCTTGGGGCTAGCGGCCGACAATGAGCAGTTCTTC.

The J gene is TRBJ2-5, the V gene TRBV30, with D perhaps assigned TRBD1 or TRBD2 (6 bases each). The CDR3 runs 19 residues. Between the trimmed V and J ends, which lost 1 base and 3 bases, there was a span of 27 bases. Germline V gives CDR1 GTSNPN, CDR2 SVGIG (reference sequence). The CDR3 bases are TGTGCCTGGAGTGCCCTGATGGGGGAGGCCGGGGGCCATGAAGAGACCCAGTACTTC. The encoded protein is CAWSALMGEAGGHEETQYF. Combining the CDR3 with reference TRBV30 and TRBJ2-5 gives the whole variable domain SQTIHQWPATLVQPVGSPLSLECTVEGTSNPNLYWYRQAAGRGLQLLFYSVGIGQISSEVPQNLSASRPQDRQFILSSKKLLLSDSGFYLCAWSALMGEAGGHEETQYFGPGTRLLVL.

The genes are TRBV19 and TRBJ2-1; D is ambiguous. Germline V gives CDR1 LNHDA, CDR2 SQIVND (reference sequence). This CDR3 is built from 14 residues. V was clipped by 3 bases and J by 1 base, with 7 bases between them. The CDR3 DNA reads TGTGCCAGTAGTATGGAAGGATCCTACAATGAGCAGTTCTTC. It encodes CASSMEGSYNEQFF.

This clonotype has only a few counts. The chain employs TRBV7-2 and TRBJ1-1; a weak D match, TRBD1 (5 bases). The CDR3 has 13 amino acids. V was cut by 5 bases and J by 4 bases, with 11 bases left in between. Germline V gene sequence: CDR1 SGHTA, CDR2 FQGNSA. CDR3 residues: CASSTVGGTEAFF. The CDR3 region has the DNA TGTGCCAGCAGCACCGTGGGGGGCACTGAAGCTTTCTTT.

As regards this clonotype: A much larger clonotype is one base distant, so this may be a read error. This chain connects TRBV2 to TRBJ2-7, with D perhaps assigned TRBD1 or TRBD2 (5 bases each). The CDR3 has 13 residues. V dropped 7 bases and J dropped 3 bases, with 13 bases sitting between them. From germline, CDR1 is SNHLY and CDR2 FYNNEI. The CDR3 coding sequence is TGTGCCAGCACCCCAGGGAGCTACTACGAGCAGTACTTC. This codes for CASTPGSYYEQYF.

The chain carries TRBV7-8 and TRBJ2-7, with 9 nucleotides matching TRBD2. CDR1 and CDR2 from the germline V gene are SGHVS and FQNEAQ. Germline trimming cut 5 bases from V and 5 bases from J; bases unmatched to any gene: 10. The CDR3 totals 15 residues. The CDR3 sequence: CASSGDSGGGNEQYF. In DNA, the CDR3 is TGTGCCAGCAGCGGTGATAGCGGGGGAGGCAACGAGCAGTACTTC.

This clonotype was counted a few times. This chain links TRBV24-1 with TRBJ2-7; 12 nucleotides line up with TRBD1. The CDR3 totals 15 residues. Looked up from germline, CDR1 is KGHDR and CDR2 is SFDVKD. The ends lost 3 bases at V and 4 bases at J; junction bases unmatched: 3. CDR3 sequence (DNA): TGTGCCACCAGTGATCCGGGACAGGGGGCATACGAGCAGTACTTC. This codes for CATSDPGQGAYEQYF.

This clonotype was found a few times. The CDR3 spells CASSLAAGGRDTQYF. The CDR3 DNA reads as TGCGCCAGCAGCTTGGCGGCAGGGGGTAGGGATACGCAGTATTTT. V usage is TRBV5-1 and J usage is TRBJ2-3; 7 bases agree with TRBD1. There are 15 residues in the CDR3. Germline V gives CDR1 SGHRS, CDR2 YFSETQ. J lost 6 bases, V lost 0 bases, and 7 bases had no gene match.

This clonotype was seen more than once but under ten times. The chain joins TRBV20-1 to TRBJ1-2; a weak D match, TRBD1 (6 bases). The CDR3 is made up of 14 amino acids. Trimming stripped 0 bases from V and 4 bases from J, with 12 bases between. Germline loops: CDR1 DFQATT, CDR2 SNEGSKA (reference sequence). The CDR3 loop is CSARDKGQIYGYTF. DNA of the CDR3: TGCAGTGCTAGAGATAAAGGACAGATCTATGGCTACACCTTC.

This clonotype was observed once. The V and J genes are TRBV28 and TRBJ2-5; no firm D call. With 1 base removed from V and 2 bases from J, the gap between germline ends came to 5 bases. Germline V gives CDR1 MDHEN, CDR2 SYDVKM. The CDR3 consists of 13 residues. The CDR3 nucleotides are TGTGCCAGCAGTTTATTGGTGCAAGAGACCCAGTACTTC. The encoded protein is CASSLLVQETQYF.

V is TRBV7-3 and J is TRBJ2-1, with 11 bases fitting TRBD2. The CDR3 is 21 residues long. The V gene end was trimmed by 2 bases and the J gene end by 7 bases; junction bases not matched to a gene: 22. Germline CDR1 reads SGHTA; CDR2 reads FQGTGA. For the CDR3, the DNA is TGTGCCAGCAGCTTATGGGGCCCACGCCCGGGACTAGCGGTTACGGGGAATGAGCAGTTCTTC. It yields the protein CASSLWGPRPGLAVTGNEQFF. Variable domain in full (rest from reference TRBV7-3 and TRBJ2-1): GAGVSQTPSNKVTEKGKYVELRCDPISGHTALYWYRQSLGQGPEFLIYFQGTGAADDSGLPNDRFFAVRPEGSVSTLKIQRTERGDSAVYLCASSLWGPRPGLAVTGNEQFFGPGTRLTVL.

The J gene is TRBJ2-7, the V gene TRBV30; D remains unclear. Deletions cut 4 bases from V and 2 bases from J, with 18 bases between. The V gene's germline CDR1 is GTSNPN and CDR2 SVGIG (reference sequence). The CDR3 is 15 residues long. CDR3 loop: CAWMTPGTLAYEQYF. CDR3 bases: TGTGCCTGGATGACCCCGGGTACCCTCGCCTACGAGCAGTACTTC.

The CDR3 coding sequence is TGTGCCAGCAGCCAAGACAGGGCCCATGGCTACACCTTC. It specifies CASSQDRAHGYTF. This chain joins TRBV3-1 and TRBJ1-2, with D tentatively TRBD1 (5 bases). Trimming removed 0 bases at V and 6 bases at J, with 8 bases between. CDR3 size: 13 residues. Germline CDR1 is LGHDT and CDR2 is YNNKEL (reference sequence).

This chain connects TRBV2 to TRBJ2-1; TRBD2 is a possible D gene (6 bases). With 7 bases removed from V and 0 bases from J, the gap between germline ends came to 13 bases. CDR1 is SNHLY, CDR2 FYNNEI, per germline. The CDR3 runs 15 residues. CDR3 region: CASNRGTASYNEQFF. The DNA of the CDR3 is TGTGCCAGCAACAGAGGGACTGCCTCCTACAATGAGCAGTTCTTC. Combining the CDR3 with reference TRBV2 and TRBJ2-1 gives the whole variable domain EPEVTQTPSHQVTQMGQEVILRCVPISNHLYFYWYRQILGQKVEFLVSFYNNEISEKSEIFDDQFSVERPDGSNFTLKIRSTKLEDSAMYFCASNRGTASYNEQFFGPGTRLTVL.

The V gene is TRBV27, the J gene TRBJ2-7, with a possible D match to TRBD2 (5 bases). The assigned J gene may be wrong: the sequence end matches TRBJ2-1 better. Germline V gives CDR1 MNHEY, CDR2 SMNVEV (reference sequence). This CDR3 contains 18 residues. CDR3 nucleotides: TGTGCCAGCAGTTTATCTTGGTTGATGCCTAGCCTTAAGAATGAGCAGTTCTTC. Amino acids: CASSLSWLMPSLKNEQFF.